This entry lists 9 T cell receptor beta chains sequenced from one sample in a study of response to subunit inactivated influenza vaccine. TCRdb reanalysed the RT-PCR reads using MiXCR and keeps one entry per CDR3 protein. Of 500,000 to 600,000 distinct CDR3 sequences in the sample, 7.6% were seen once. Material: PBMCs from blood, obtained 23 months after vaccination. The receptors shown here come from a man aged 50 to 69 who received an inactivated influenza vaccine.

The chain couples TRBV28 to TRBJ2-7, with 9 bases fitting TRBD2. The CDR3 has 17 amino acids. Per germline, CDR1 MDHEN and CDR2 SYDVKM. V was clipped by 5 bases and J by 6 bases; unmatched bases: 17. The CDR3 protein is CASSPPGGRAPLVEQYF. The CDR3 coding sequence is TGTGCCAGCAGTCCCCCGGGCGGGAGGGCCCCATTGGTCGAGCAGTACTTC.

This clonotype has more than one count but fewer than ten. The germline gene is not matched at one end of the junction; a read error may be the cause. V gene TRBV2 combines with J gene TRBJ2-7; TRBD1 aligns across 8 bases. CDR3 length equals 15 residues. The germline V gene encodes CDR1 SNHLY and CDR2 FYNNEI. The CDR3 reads CARSGTGTDSYEQYF. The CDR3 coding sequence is TGTGCCAGAAGTGGGACAGGAACGGACTCCTACGAGCAGTACTTC.

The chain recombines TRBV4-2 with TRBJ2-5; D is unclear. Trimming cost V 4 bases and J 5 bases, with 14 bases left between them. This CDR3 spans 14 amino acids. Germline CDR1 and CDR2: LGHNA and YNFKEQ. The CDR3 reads CASSPGRKVETQYF. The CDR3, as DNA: TGTGCCAGCAGCCCCGGACGAAAAGTGGAGACCCAGTACTTC.

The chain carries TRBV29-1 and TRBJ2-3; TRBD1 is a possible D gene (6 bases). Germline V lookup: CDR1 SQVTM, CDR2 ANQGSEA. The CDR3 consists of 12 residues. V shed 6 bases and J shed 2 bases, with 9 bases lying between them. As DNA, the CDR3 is TGCAGCGTAGGACAGCACACAGATACGCAGTATTTT. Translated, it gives CSVGQHTDTQYF.

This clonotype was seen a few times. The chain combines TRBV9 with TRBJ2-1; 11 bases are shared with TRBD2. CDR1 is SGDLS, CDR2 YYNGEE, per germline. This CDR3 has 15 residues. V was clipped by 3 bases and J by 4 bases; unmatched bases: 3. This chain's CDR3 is CASSGRLAGYNEQFF. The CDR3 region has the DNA TGTGCCAGCAGCGGCCGACTAGCGGGGTACAATGAGCAGTTCTTC.

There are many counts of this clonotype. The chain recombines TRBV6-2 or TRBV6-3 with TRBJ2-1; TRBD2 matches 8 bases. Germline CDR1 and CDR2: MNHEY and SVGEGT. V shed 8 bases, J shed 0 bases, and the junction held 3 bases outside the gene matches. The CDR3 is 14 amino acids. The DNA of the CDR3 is TGTGCCAGCCGTACTAGCGGCTCCTACAATGAGCAGTTCTTC. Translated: CASRTSGSYNEQFF.

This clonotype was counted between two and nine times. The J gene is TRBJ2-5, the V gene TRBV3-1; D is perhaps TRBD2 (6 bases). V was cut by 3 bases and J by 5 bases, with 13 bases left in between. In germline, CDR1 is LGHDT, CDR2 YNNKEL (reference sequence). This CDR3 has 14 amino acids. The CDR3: CASSHAGRVETQYF. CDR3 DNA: TGTGCCAGCAGCCACGCGGGACGGGTGGAGACCCAGTACTTC.

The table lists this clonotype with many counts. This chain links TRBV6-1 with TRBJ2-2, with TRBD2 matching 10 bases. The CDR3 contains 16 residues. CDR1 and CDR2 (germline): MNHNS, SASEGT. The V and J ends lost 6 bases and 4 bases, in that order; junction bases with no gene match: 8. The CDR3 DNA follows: TGTGCCAGCAGGCCCACGCTAGCGGGGGTCACCGGGGAGCTGTTTTTT. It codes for CASRPTLAGVTGELFF.

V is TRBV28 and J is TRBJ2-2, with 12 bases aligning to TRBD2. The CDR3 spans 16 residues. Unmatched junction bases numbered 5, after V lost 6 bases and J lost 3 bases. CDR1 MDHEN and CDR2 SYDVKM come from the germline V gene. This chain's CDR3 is CASSRTSGGYTGELFF. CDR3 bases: TGTGCCAGCAGCCGAACTAGCGGGGGGTACACCGGGGAGCTGTTTTTT.